This TCR beta chain was observed in a study of spatial heterogeneity in lung cancer. Overall study results and limits: Mutation counts in tumors were tracked by counts of expanded intratumoral alpha and beta TCRs.

This clonotype was observed many times. The antigen is undetermined. CDR3 size: 14 residues. Germline V gene sequence: CDR1 WSHSY, CDR2 SAAADI. Trimming cost V 8 bases and J 4 bases, with 12 bases left between them. Sample time point: sample taken at primary tumor resection. TCRdb re-called the 5' RACE reads through MiXCR, storing one row per CDR3 protein. This sample has about 9,900 distinct CDR3 sequences; 6.3% occur once, and the top ten carry less than 8.5%. The TCR originated in a female donor with early-stage non-small cell lung cancer. The sequences come from lung tumor tissue, collected at surgery. This sequence joins TRBV10-2 and TRBJ2-6, with D perhaps TRBD1 or TRBD2 (6 bases each). CDR3 sequence reads: CASVGGTGANVLTF. The CDR3 nucleotides read TGCGCCAGCGTAGGGGGGACCGGGGCCAACGTCCTGACTTTC.